The sequence of this T cell receptor (beta chain) was determined in a study of brain T cells in children with intractable seizures. The sequenced cases were selected for having the highest brain T cell transcript signatures. At least one anti-epileptic drug was given before surgery. With regard to this clone: Its antigen is not known.

This table comes from immunoSEQ multiplex PCR, and its TCRdb copy is limited to in-frame clones, with some not included. The sample yields 75,000 to 80,000 clones, 93% seen once. Study-wide results and caveats: Patients' HCMV serostatus was unknown; virus specificity rests on CDR3 similarity alone. Absence of clones before surgery may stem from lower sequencing depth.

The CDR3 runs to 16 residues. J gave up 5 bases and V 0 bases, and 8 bases lay outside the gene matches. Germline CDR1 SGHNT, CDR2 YYREEE (reference sequence). This chain joins TRBV5-4 and TRBJ2-3; 8 bases map to TRBD2. This receptor was taken from a boy younger than two with tuberous sclerosis and intractable seizures. The source was peripheral blood, collected at surgery. CDR3 in amino acids: CASSLAGLRGEDTQYF. The CDR3 DNA is TGTGCCAGCAGCTTGGCCGGGTTGCGGGGGGAAGATACGCAGTATTTT.